Listed below are T cell receptor beta chains from one sample, sequenced in a study of high-grade serous ovarian cancer treatment subgroups. Measured with immunoSEQ multiplex PCR; TCRdb has only the in-frame clones, and not every one. The table lists about 3,200 clones, roughly 60% of them singletons, with 9.7% in the top ten. The sample taken for sequencing was tumor tissue. These receptors came from a human donor with high-grade serous ovarian cancer. Each CDR3 is given with its conserved first and last residue. A D gene is named only where the DNA matches it firmly. Clone sizes are given selectively: once, few, many, or a class where the clone is expanded.

clone size: -; V gene: TRBV19; D gene: -; J gene: TRBJ2-1; CDR3 DNA: TGTGCCAGTAGAGGGAGCTCCTACAATGAGCAGTTCTTC; CDR3 protein: CASRGSSYNEQFF
clone size: few; V gene: TRBV2; D gene: TRBD1; J gene: TRBJ1-5; CDR3 DNA: TGTGCCAGCAGGAGGCAGGGGGATCAGCCCCAGCATTTT; CDR3 protein: CASRRQGDQPQHF
clone size: -; V gene: TRBV30; D gene: -; J gene: TRBJ2-3; CDR3 DNA: TGTGCCTCCGCGCGAGCCTTGAGGGACACAGATACGCAGTATTTT; CDR3 protein: CASARALRDTDTQYF
clone size: -; V gene: TRBV2; D gene: TRBD1; J gene: TRBJ2-7; CDR3 DNA: TGTGCCAGCAGGGGACAGGGGGCTATTCACGAGCAGTACTTC; CDR3 protein: CASRGQGAIHEQYF
clone size: medium-sized; V gene: TRBV19; D gene: -; J gene: TRBJ2-5; CDR3 DNA: TGTGCCAGTAGTATAATTTGGCAAGAGACCCAGTACTTC; CDR3 protein: CASSIIWQETQYF
clone size: -; V gene: TRBV30; D gene: TRBD1; J gene: TRBJ1-6; CDR3 DNA: TGTGCCTGGACCAGGGGGGACTCCTATAATTCACCCCTCCACTTT; CDR3 protein: CAWTRGDSYNSPLHF
clone size: -; V gene: TRBV23-1; D gene: -; J gene: TRBJ1-2; CDR3 DNA: TGCGCCAGCAGTCAATCGGACAGCCCAACTAACTATGGCTACACCTTC; CDR3 protein: CASSQSDSPTNYGYTF
clone size: -; V gene: TRBV19; D gene: -; J gene: TRBJ2-7; CDR3 DNA: TGTGCCAGTAGCACCCCCCGACTTAATCCTTCCTACGAGCAGTACTTC; CDR3 protein: CASSTPRLNPSYEQYF
clone size: few; V gene: TRBV11-3; D gene: -; J gene: TRBJ2-7; CDR3 DNA: TGTGCCAGCAGCTTAGCGGTCTCCTACGAGCAGTACTTC; CDR3 protein: CASSLAVSYEQYF
clone size: -; V gene: TRBV9; D gene: TRBD1; J gene: TRBJ1-2; CDR3 DNA: TGTGCCAGCACGTCACCGGACAGGGGGTATAATGGCTACACCTTC; CDR3 protein: CASTSPDRGYNGYTF
clone size: -; V gene: TRBV30; D gene: -; J gene: TRBJ2-7; CDR3 DNA: TGTGCCTGGAGTGAGGGGGGTCAGTCCTACGAGCAGTACTTC; CDR3 protein: CAWSEGGQSYEQYF
clone size: large; V gene: TRBV10-3; D gene: TRBD2; J gene: TRBJ2-3; CDR3 DNA: TGTGCCATCGCGCCGGAAGTGGGCGGGGGAGATACGCAGTATTTT; CDR3 protein: CAIAPEVGGGDTQYF
clone size: -; V gene: TRBV14; D gene: -; J gene: TRBJ1-2; CDR3 DNA: TGTGCCAGCAGCCCCCTAGGGGACGGCTACACCTTC; CDR3 protein: CASSPLGDGYTF
clone size: few; V gene: TRBV2; D gene: -; J gene: TRBJ1-5; CDR3 DNA: TGTGCCAGTGCCTTGGGGGGGTTTCAGCCCCAGCATTTT; CDR3 protein: CASALGGFQPQHF
clone size: -; V gene: TRBV27; D gene: -; J gene: TRBJ2-2; CDR3 DNA: TGTGCCAGCAGTTTAGAAGGGTTGCCCACCGGGGAGCTGTTTTTT; CDR3 protein: CASSLEGLPTGELFF
clone size: few; V gene: TRBV19; D gene: -; J gene: TRBJ1-5; CDR3 DNA: TGTGCCAGTAGTCCGAGCAGGTATTTTAGCAATCAGCCCCAGCATTTT; CDR3 protein: CASSPSRYFSNQPQHF
clone size: -; V gene: TRBV4-1; D gene: -; J gene: TRBJ1-1; CDR3 DNA: TGCGCCAGCAGCCAAGGGGCTTTGAACACTGAAGCTTTCTTT; CDR3 protein: CASSQGALNTEAFF
clone size: -; V gene: TRBV6-5; D gene: TRBD1; J gene: TRBJ1-2; CDR3 DNA: TGTGCCAGCAGCCCAAGGACAGGGGGCGATGGCTACACCTTC; CDR3 protein: CASSPRTGGDGYTF
clone size: -; V gene: TRBV9; D gene: -; J gene: TRBJ1-3; CDR3 DNA: TGTGCCAGCAGCGGATACGGAGAGTTAGTATATTTT; CDR3 protein: CASSGYGELVYF
clone size: -; V gene: TRBV30; D gene: TRBD2; J gene: TRBJ2-3; CDR3 DNA: TGTGCCTGGAGTGTATCGGGGGGGTATACGCAGTATTTT; CDR3 protein: CAWSVSGGYTQYF
clone size: few; V gene: TRBV7-9; D gene: TRBD1; J gene: TRBJ2-1; CDR3 DNA: TGTGCCAGCAGCTTAGGGGGACAGTTCTATGAGCAGTTCTTC; CDR3 protein: CASSLGGQFYEQFF
clone size: -; V gene: TRBV30; D gene: -; J gene: TRBJ1-2; CDR3 DNA: TGTGCCTGGAGTGTACGCGGAGCTACTAACTATGGCTACACCTTC; CDR3 protein: CAWSVRGATNYGYTF